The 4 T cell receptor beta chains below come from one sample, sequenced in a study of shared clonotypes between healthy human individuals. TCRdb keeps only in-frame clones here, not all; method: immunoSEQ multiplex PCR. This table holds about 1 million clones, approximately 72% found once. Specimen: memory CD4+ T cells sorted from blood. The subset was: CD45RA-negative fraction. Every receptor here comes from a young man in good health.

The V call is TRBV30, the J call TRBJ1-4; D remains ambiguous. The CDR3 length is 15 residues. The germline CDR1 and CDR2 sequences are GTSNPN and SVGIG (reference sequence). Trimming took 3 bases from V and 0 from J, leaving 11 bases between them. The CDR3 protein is CAWRHLVATNEKLFF. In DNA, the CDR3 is TGTGCCTGGAGACATCTTGTCGCAACTAATGAAAAACTGTTTTTT.

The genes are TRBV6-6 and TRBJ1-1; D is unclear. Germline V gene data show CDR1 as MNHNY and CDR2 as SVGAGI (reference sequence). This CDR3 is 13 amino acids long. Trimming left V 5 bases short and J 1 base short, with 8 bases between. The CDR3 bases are TGTGCCAGCAGTCGGAAACGGAACACTGAAGCTTTCTTT. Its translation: CASSRKRNTEAFF.

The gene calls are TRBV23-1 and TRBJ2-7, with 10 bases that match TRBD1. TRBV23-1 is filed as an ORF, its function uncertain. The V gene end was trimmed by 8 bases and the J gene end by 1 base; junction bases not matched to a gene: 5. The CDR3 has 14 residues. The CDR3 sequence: CASDGGQGSYEQYF. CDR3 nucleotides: TGCGCCAGCGACGGGGGACAGGGGTCCTACGAGCAGTACTTC.

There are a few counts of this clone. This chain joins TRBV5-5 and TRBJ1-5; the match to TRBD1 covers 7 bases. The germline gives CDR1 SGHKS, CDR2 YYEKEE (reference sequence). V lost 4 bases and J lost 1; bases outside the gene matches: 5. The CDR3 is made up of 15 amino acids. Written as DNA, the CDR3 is TGTGCCAGCAGCCCACAGGGGTTAAGCAATCAGCCCCAGCATTTT. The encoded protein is CASSPQGLSNQPQHF.